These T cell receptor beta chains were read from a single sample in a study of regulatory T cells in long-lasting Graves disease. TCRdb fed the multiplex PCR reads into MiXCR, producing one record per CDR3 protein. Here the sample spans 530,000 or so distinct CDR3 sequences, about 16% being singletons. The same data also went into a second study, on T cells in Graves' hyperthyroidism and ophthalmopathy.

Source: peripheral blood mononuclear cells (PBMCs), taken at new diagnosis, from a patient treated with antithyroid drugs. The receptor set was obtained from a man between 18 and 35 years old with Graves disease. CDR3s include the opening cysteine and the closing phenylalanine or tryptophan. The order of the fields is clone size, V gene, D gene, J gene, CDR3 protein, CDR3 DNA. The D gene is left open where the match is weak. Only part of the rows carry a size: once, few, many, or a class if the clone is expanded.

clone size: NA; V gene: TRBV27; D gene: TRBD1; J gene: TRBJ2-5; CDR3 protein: CASAQGQGVGETQYF; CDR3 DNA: TGTGCCAGCGCCCAGGGACAGGGGGTCGGGGAGACCCAGTACTTC
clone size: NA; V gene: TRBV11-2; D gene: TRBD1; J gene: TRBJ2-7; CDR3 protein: CASSWRGQGFYEQYF; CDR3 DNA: TGTGCCAGCAGCTGGCGGGGACAGGGGTTCTACGAGCAGTACTTC
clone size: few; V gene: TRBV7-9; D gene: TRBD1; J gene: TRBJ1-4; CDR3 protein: CASRQGARNEKLFF; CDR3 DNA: TGTGCCAGCAGACAGGGGGCGCGGAATGAAAAACTGTTTTTT
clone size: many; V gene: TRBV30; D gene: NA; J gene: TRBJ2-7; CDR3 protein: CAWTGNYEQYF; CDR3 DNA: TGTGCCTGGACAGGGAACTACGAGCAGTACTTC
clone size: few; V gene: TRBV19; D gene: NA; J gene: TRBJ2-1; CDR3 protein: CASRGSVTAYNEQFF; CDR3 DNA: TGTGCCAGTAGGGGTAGCGTCACCGCCTACAATGAGCAGTTCTTC
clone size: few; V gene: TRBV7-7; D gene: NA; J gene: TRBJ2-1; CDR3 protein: CASSKGAPHEQFF; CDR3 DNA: TGTGCTAGCAGCAAGGGAGCGCCCCATGAGCAGTTCTTC
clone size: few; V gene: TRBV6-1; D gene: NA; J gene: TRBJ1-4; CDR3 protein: CASSDVGEKLFF; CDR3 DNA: TGTGCCAGCAGTGATGTAGGGGAAAAACTGTTTTTT
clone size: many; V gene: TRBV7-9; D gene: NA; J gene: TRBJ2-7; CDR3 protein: CASRSDGRDPSEQYF; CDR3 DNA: TGTGCCAGCAGGTCGGATGGCAGGGATCCCTCCGAGCAGTACTTC
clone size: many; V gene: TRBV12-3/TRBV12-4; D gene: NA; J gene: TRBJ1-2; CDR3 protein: CASSPRTLLGVGYTF; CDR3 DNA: TGTGCCAGCAGCCCGAGAACACTGTTGGGTGTTGGCTACACCTTC
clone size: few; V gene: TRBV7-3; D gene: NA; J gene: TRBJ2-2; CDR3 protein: CASSSRRANTGELFF; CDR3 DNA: TGTGCCAGCAGCTCCCGGAGGGCGAACACCGGGGAGCTGTTTTTT
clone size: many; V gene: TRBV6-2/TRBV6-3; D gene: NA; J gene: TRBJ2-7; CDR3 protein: CASSESISTEQYF; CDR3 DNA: TGCGCCAGCAGTGAGTCCATTTCTACCGAGCAGTACTTC
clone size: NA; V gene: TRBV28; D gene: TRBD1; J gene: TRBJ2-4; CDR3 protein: CASGLGQENIQYF; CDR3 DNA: TGTGCCAGCGGACTGGGACAGGAAAACATTCAGTACTTC
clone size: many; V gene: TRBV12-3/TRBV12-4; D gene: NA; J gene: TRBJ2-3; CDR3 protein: CASSSRRNPSRTDTQYF; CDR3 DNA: TGTGCCAGCTCCTCTCGGCGGAACCCCTCCCGAACAGATACGCAGTATTTT
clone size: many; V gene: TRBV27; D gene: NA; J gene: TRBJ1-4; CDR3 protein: CASSSRTGGEKLFF; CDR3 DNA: TGTGCCAGCAGTTCCCGGACTGGGGGCGAAAAACTGTTTTTT
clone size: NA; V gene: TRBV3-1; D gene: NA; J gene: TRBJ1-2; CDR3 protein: CASSQDSAGDYGYTF; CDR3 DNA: TGTGCCAGCAGCCAAGATTCAGCAGGGGACTATGGCTACACCTTC
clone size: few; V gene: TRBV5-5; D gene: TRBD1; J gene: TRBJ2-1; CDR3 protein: CASSPRTGRTYNEQFF; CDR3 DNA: TGTGCCAGCAGCCCAAGGACAGGGAGAACCTACAATGAGCAGTTCTTC
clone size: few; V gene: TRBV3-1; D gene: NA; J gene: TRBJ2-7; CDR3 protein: CASSQVEYRSYEQYF; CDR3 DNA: TGTGCCAGCAGCCAAGTTGAGTACAGGAGTTACGAGCAGTACTTC
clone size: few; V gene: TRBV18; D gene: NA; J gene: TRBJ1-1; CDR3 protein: CASSAGVREGKTEAFF; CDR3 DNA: TGTGCCAGCTCAGCAGGGGTTCGGGAGGGAAAGACTGAAGCTTTCTTT
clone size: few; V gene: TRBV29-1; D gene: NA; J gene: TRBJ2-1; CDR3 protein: CSVVGGNIYNEQFF; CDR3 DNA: TGCAGCGTTGTCGGCGGGAACATCTACAATGAGCAGTTCTTC
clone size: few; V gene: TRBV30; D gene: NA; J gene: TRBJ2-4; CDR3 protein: CAWMEAFGAKNIQYF; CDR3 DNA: TGTGCCTGGATGGAGGCCTTCGGAGCCAAAAACATTCAGTACTTC
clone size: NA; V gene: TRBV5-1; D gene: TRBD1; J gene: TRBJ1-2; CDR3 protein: CASSFGTGEYGYTF; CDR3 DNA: TGCGCCAGCAGCTTCGGGACAGGGGAATATGGCTACACCTTC
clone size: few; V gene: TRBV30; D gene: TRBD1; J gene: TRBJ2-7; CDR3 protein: CAWNGGQTAIHEQYF; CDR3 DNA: TGTGCCTGGAATGGGGGACAGACGGCAATCCACGAGCAGTACTTC
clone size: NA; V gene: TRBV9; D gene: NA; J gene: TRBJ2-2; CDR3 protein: CASSVEAAPNTGELFF; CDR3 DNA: TGTGCCAGCAGCGTAGAAGCAGCGCCGAACACCGGGGAGCTGTTTTTT
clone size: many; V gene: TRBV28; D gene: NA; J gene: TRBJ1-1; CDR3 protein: CASSLSVGGVNTEAFF; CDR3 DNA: TGTGCCAGCAGTCTGTCCGTAGGGGGGGTGAACACTGAAGCTTTCTTT
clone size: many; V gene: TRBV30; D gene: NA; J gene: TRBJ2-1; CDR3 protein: CAWSPGGASEFF; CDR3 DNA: TGTGCCTGGAGTCCCGGGGGCGCATCGGAGTTCTTC
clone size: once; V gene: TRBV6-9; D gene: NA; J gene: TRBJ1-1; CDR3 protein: CASSYNQGFTGGFF; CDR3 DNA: TGTGCCAGCAGTTATAACCAGGGTTTCACTGGGGGTTTCTTT
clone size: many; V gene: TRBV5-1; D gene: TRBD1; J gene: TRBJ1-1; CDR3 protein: CASSLARQGNTEAFF; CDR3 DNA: TGCGCCAGCAGCTTGGCCAGACAGGGGAACACTGAAGCTTTCTTT
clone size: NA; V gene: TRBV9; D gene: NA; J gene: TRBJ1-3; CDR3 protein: CASSVARESTIYF; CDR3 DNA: TGTGCCAGCAGCGTAGCACGGGAGAGCACCATATATTTT
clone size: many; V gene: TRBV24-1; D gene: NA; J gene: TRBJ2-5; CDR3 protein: CATSDFGFGGTETQYF; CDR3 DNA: TGTGCCACCAGTGATTTTGGTTTTGGGGGGACGGAGACCCAGTACTTC
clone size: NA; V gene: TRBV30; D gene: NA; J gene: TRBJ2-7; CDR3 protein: CAWSPSIYEQYF; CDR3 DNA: TGTGCCTGGAGTCCCTCAATCTACGAGCAGTACTTC
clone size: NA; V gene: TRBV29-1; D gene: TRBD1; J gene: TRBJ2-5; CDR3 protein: CSVEGQTQETQYF; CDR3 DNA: TGCAGCGTTGAGGGACAGACTCAAGAGACCCAGTACTTC
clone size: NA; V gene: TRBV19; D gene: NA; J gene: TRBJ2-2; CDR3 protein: CASSIATYLTGELFF; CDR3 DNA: TGTGCCAGTAGTATAGCCACCTATCTCACCGGGGAGCTGTTTTTT
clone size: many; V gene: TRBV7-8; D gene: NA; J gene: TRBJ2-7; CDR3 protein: CASSSRPGRSYEQYF; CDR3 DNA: TGTGCCAGCAGCTCGCGACCGGGCCGCTCCTACGAGCAGTACTTC
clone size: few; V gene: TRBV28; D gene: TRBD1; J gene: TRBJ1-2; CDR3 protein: CASRNTAGGIYGYTF; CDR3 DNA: TGTGCCAGCAGAAACACCGCAGGGGGCATCTATGGCTACACCTTC
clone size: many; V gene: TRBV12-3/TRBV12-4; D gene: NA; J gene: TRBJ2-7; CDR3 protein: CASSVGRSSYEQYF; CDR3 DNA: TGTGCCAGCAGCGTGGGTAGGAGCTCCTACGAGCAGTACTTC
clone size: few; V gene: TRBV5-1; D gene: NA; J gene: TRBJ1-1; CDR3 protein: CASSSQGNAEAFF; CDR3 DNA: TGCGCCAGCAGCTCCCAGGGAAACGCTGAAGCTTTCTTT
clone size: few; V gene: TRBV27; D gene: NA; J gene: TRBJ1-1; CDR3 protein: CASSKSEGLGEAFF; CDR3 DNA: TGTGCCAGCAGTAAAAGTGAGGGGCTGGGTGAAGCTTTCTTT
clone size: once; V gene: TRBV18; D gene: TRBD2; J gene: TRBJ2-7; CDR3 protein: CASSTGTNSYEQYF; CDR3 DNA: TGTGCCAGCTCCACCGGGACTAACTCCTACGAGCAGTACTTC
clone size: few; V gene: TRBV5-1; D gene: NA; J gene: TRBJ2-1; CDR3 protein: CASSPIGPHREQFF; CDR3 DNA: TGCGCCAGCAGCCCGATCGGCCCCCATCGGGAGCAGTTCTTC
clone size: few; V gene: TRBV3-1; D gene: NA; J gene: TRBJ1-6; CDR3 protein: CASSQESGTGGYNSPLHF; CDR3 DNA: TGTGCCAGCAGCCAAGAGTCCGGAACAGGAGGATATAATTCACCCCTCCACTTT
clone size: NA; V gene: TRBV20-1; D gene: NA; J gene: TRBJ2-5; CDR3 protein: CSAIPGEGQETQYF; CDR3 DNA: TGCAGTGCAATCCCAGGGGAGGGGCAAGAGACCCAGTACTTC
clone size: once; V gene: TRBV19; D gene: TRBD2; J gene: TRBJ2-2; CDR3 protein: CASSFTPTSGRAGGTGELFF; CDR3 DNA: TGTGCCAGTAGCTTCACCCCAACTAGCGGGAGGGCAGGGGGGACCGGGGAGCTGTTTTTT
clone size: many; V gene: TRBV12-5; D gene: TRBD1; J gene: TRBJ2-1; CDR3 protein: CASGSGTGLTIGNEQFF; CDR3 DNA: TGTGCTAGTGGTTCAGGGACAGGCCTCACTATAGGCAATGAGCAGTTCTTC
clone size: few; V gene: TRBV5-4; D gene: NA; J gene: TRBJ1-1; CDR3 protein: CASSGLLQMNTEAFF; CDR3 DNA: TGTGCCAGCAGCGGACTTTTACAGATGAACACTGAAGCTTTCTTT
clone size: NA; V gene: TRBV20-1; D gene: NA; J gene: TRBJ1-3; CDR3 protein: CSGRNSGNTIYF; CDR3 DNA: TGCAGTGGACGCAACTCTGGAAACACCATATATTTT
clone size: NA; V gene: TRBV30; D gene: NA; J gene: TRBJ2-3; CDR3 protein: CAWSVGVTNTQYF; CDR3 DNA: TGTGCCTGGAGTGTAGGAGTGACAAATACGCAGTATTTT
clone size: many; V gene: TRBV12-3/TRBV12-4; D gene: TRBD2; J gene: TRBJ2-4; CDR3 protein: CASGGVGIQYF; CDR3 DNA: TGTGCCAGCGGGGGGGTCGGGATTCAGTACTTC
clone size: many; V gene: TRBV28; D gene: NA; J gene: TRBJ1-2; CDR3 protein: CATTGTNYGYTF; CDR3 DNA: TGTGCCACCACAGGGACTAACTATGGCTACACCTTC
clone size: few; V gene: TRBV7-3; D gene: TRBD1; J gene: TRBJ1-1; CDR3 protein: CASSAMTGTEAFF; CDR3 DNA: TGTGCCAGCAGCGCAATGACAGGGACTGAAGCTTTCTTT
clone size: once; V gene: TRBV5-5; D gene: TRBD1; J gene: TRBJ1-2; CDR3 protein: CASSRDPGQDGYTF; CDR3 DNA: TGTGCCAGCAGTCGAGATCCGGGACAGGATGGCTACACCTTC
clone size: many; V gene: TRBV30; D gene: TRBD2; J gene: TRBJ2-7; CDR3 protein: CAWSVMREGPEQYF; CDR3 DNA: TGTGCCTGGAGTGTAATGCGGGAGGGCCCCGAGCAGTACTTC
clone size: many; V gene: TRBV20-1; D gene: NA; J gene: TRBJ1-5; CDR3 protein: CSASFRRSNQPQHF; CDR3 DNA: TGCAGTGCTAGTTTCCGCAGGAGCAATCAGCCCCAGCATTTT
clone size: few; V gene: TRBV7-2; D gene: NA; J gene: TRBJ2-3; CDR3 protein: CASSPQGLGADTQYF; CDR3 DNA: TGTGCCAGCAGCCCCCAGGGCCTCGGTGCAGATACGCAGTATTTT